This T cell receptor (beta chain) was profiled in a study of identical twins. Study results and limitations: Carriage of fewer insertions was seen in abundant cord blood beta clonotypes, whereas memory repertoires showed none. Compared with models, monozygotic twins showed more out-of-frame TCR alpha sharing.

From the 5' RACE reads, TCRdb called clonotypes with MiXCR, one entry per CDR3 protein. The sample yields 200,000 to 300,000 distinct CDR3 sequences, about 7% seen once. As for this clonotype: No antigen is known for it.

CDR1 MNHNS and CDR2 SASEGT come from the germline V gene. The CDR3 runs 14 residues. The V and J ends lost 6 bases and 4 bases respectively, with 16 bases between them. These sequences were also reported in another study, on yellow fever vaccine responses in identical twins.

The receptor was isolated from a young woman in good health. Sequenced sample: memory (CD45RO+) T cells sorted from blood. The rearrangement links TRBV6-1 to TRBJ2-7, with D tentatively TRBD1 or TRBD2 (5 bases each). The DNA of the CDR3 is TGTGCCAGCAGCCAAGGCTGGGGGACGTACGAGCAGTACTTC. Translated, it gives CASSQGWGTYEQYF.